One sample yielded the 14 T cell receptor beta chains listed below, sequenced in a study of identical twins. TCRdb re-called the 5' RACE reads with MiXCR, one entry per CDR3 protein. The sample lists about 470,000 distinct CDR3 sequences, approximately 24% occurring once. The sample also formed part of further work on T cells expressing NK-cell markers.

The specimen was CD4+ T cells sorted from blood. Receptors originate from a woman in her late teens or twenties in good health.

This clonotype was seen more than once but under ten times. The chain combines TRBV7-9 with TRBJ2-7; D gene uncertain. This CDR3 contains 13 residues. The ends were cut back, 5 bases at V and 1 base at J, with 9 bases in the middle. From germline, CDR1 is SEHNR and CDR2 FQNEAQ (reference sequence). CDR3 protein: CASSPDGSYEQYF. CDR3 bases: TGTGCCAGCAGCCCCGACGGATCCTACGAGCAGTACTTC.

V usage is TRBV20-1 and J usage is TRBJ1-6; possible D gene TRBD1, 5 bases. Trimming stripped 3 bases from V and 5 bases from J, with 8 bases between. The CDR3 is 13 amino acids. CDR1 and CDR2 (germline): DFQATT, SNEGSKA (reference sequence). CDR3 DNA: TGCAGTGCTAGGGGACCGAATAATTCACCCCTCCACTTT. Its protein product is CSARGPNNSPLHF.

In this sample, this clonotype turned up a few times. The V and J genes are TRBV7-2 and TRBJ1-6; 7 positions match TRBD1. There are 15 residues in the CDR3. Losses at the gene ends were 5 bases for V and 8 bases for J; bases not matched to a gene: 9. The germline V gene encodes CDR1 SGHTA and CDR2 FQGNSA. CDR3 nucleotides: TGTGCCAGCAGCCAAAGACAGGGTGGGGATTCACCCCTCCACTTT. This encodes CASSQRQGGDSPLHF.

This clonotype was detected a few times. This chain joins TRBV7-2 and TRBJ1-1; 7 positions match TRBD1. V lost 2 bases, J lost 5 bases, and 5 bases stayed unmatched. This CDR3 region has 14 residues. Looked up from germline, CDR1 is SGHTA and CDR2 is FQGNSA. The CDR3 DNA reads TGTGCCAGCAGCTTACTGACAGGGTGGACTGAAGCTTTCTTT. Protein: CASSLLTGWTEAFF.

This chain connects TRBV2 to TRBJ2-1; 9 positions agree with TRBD2. Trimming removed 5 bases from V and 8 bases from J; junction bases left unmatched: 7. The germline gives CDR1 SNHLY, CDR2 FYNNEI. The CDR3 covers 14 residues. The CDR3 region has the DNA TGTGCCAGCAGTACCGGGACTAGCTTCGATGAGCAGTTCTTC. It yields the protein CASSTGTSFDEQFF.

The genes are TRBV20-1 and TRBJ2-5; tentatively, D is TRBD1 or TRBD2 (7 bases each). CDR1 and CDR2 (germline): DFQATT, SNEGSKA (reference sequence). V lost 2 bases and J 5 bases, leaving 15 bases between the germline ends. There are 14 residues in the CDR3. CDR3 bases: TGCAGTGCTAGAAAACCCCAGGGGGGGGAGACCCAGTACTTC. This gives the protein CSARKPQGGETQYF.

This clonotype was observed a handful of times. The rearrangement links TRBV5-1 to TRBJ2-1; 11 positions agree with TRBD2. V trimming: 3 bases; J trimming: 7 bases; junction bases outside the gene matches: 12. CDR3 length: 17 amino acids. Germline V gene data show CDR1 as SGHRS and CDR2 as YFSETQ. The CDR3: CASSSTRLAGSFNEQFF. In DNA form, the CDR3 reads TGCGCCAGCAGCTCTACCCGACTAGCGGGAAGTTTTAATGAGCAGTTCTTC.

The chain links TRBV3-1 to TRBJ2-3, with D possibly being TRBD2 (6 bases). Germline values: CDR1 LGHDT, CDR2 YNNKEL (reference sequence). The germline V and J ends were trimmed by 4 bases and 4 bases, with 9 bases remaining between them. The CDR3 length is 13 residues. CDR3 DNA sequence: TGTGCCAGCAGCCGCTGGGAGGCAGATACGCAGTATTTT. Translated: CASSRWEADTQYF.

The rearrangement links TRBV3-1 to TRBJ2-2, with D possibly TRBD2 on 7 matching bases. Trimming cost V 0 bases and J 5 bases, with 19 bases left between them. The CDR3 runs to 18 residues. Looked up from germline, CDR1 is LGHDT and CDR2 is YNNKEL (reference sequence). The CDR3 DNA reads as TGTGCCAGCAGCCAAGATAGTGGGGGCGGGAGAAGGACCGGGGAGCTGTTTTTT. The encoded protein is CASSQDSGGGRRTGELFF.

The gene calls are TRBV20-1 and TRBJ1-2, with D hard to call. The CDR3 is 13 amino acids. CDR1 DFQATT and CDR2 SNEGSKA come from the germline V gene (reference sequence). Trimming pared 3 bases from V and 5 bases from J, leaving 13 bases between. CDR3 sequence (DNA): TGCAGTGCTAGTGGGGATGGCCTATATGGCTACACCTTC. Translating it yields CSASGDGLYGYTF.

This chain connects TRBV30 to TRBJ2-5, with 9 nucleotides matching TRBD1. The V gene end was trimmed by 4 bases and the J gene end by 5 bases; junction bases not matched to a gene: 5. In germline, CDR1 is GTSNPN, CDR2 SVGIG (reference sequence). CDR3 length: 13 amino acids. This CDR3 reads CAWTWTGEETQYF. In DNA form, the CDR3 reads TGTGCCTGGACCTGGACAGGGGAGGAGACCCAGTACTTC.

The chain carries TRBV6-5 and TRBJ1-2, with D uncertain. Trimming removed 4 bases from V and 2 bases from J, with 8 bases in between. This CDR3 has 13 residues. Germline V CDR1 and CDR2: MNHEY, SVGAGI. As DNA, the CDR3 is TGTGCCAGCAGTTTGACAATGAACTATGGCTACACCTTC. Translated, it gives CASSLTMNYGYTF.

V usage is TRBV20-1 and J usage is TRBJ2-2, with a weak D call TRBD1 (6 bases). The germline CDR1 and CDR2 sequences are DFQATT and SNEGSKA (reference sequence). The V end was cut by 3 bases, the J end by 1 base, with 9 bases between. The CDR3 is 14 residues long. The CDR3 loop is CSASPGQNTGELFF. For the CDR3, the DNA is TGCAGTGCTAGCCCGGGACAGAACACCGGGGAGCTGTTTTTT.

There are a few counts of this clonotype. The gene calls are TRBV5-1 and TRBJ1-4; 7 nucleotides agree with TRBD1. Losses at the gene ends were 1 base for V and 8 bases for J; bases not matched to a gene: 2. CDR3 size: 13 residues. The germline V gene encodes CDR1 SGHRS and CDR2 YFSETQ. The CDR3 DNA is TGCGCCAGCAGCTTGACAGGGGAGGAAAAACTGTTTTTT. Its translation: CASSLTGEEKLFF.